These 9 T cell receptor beta chains came from one sample sequenced in a study of blood T cell repertoires in COVID-19. Profiling relied on immunoSEQ multiplex PCR, and the TCRdb table lists in-frame clones only, not all of them. This table has more than 120,000 clones, approximately 80% appearing once. Sequencing was carried out using PBMCs or T cells enriched from blood (not recorded which). The source is a man aged 45 to 65 in a cohort exposed to, infected with or recovered from COVID-19 (not recorded which).

The J gene is TRBJ2-7, the V gene TRBV4-1, with D tentatively TRBD1 (6 bases). The CDR3 is 16 residues long. Germline CDR1 MGHRA, CDR2 YSYEKL. V was clipped by 0 bases and J by 3 bases, with 15 bases between them. CDR3 nucleotides: TGCGCCAGCAGCCAAGAAACGCCAGGGGTCTTCTACGAGCAGTACTTC. Its protein product is CASSQETPGVFYEQYF.

The genes are TRBV7-9 and TRBJ1-4; D is perhaps TRBD1 (6 bases). The germline V and J ends were trimmed by 4 bases and 0 bases, with 9 bases remaining between them. CDR1 and CDR2 from the germline V gene are SEHNR and FQNEAQ (reference sequence). This CDR3 is 15 amino acids long. CDR3 sequence: CASSSKGATNEKLFF. CDR3 nucleotides: TGTGCCAGCAGCTCGAAGGGGGCAACTAATGAAAAACTGTTTTTT.

The chain has TRBV2 and TRBJ2-5, with no clear D. Germline V gene lookup returns CDR1 SNHLY and CDR2 FYNNEI. The CDR3 is made up of 11 amino acids. V lost 7 bases, J lost 1 base, and 4 bases lay in between. CDR3 amino acids: CASTVQETQYF. CDR3 bases: TGTGCCAGCACCGTCCAAGAGACCCAGTACTTC.

The V and J genes are TRBV7-6 and TRBJ2-3; 13 bases fit TRBD2. Germline CDR1 and CDR2: SGHVS and FNYEAQ. Losses at the gene ends were 4 bases for V and 4 bases for J; bases not matched to a gene: 11. The CDR3 sequence is 18 residues long. CDR3 sequence (DNA): TGTGCCAGCAGCTCGCTGACTAGCGGGGGGCCCCCGCCAGATACGCAGTATTTT. This codes for CASSSLTSGGPPPDTQYF.

The V gene is TRBV4-1, the J gene TRBJ2-2; TRBD1 is a possible D gene (5 bases). Trimming cost V 6 bases and J 3 bases, with 17 bases left between them. The CDR3 runs to 16 residues. Germline lookup yields CDR1 MGHRA and CDR2 YSYEKL. DNA of the CDR3: TGCGCCAGCAGGGACCCCAAGGGGCAGTACACCGGGGAGCTGTTTTTT. Amino acid sequence: CASRDPKGQYTGELFF.

J is TRBJ1-1 and V is TRBV3-1 (or the pseudogene TRBV3-2), with a weak D call TRBD1 (5 bases). Germline CDR1 and CDR2: LGHDT and YNNKEL (reference sequence). The CDR3 is made up of 13 amino acids. V lost 7 bases and J lost 1, with 10 bases in between. This CDR3 reads CASTPGGNTEAFF. CDR3 DNA: TGTGCCAGCACCCCGGGGGGGAACACTGAAGCTTTCTTT.

The chain joins TRBV20-1 to TRBJ2-1; D ambiguous. Looked up from germline, CDR1 is DFQATT and CDR2 is SNEGSKA (reference sequence). There are 15 residues in the CDR3. V lost 3 bases and J 4 bases, leaving 16 bases between the germline ends. The DNA for the CDR3 is TGCAGTGCTAGTCTCAGTCGTTCCCCTTACAATGAGCAGTTCTTC. Translation gives CSASLSRSPYNEQFF.

This rearrangement joins TRBV7-9 to TRBJ2-7; the match to TRBD1 covers 9 bases. The CDR3 has 15 amino acids. The germline V gene has CDR1 SEHNR and CDR2 FQNEAQ (reference sequence). V shed 4 bases, J shed 0 bases, and the junction held 4 bases outside the gene matches. The chain's CDR3 is CASSSGQGSSYEQYF. In DNA form, the CDR3 reads TGTGCCAGCAGCTCGGGACAGGGTAGCTCCTACGAGCAGTACTTC.

The chain uses TRBV27 and TRBJ2-1; 10 bases agree with TRBD2. Looked up from germline, CDR1 is MNHEY and CDR2 is SMNVEV (reference sequence). This CDR3 contains 15 residues. V lost 5 bases and J lost 7; bases outside the gene matches: 8. The CDR3 region has the DNA TGTGCCAGCAGTCCAACTAGCGGGGCTGGGAATGAGCAGTTCTTC. Its protein product is CASSPTSGAGNEQFF.